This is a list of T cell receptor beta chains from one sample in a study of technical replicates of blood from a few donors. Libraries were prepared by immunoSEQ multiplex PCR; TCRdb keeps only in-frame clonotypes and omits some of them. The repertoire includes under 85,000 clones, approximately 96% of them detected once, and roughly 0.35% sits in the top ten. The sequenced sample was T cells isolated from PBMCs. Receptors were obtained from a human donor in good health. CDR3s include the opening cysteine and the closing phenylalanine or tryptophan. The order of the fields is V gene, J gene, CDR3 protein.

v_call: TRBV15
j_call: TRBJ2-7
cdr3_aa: CATSRDLGAYEQYF

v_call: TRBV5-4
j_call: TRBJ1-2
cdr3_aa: CASSSRDKDYGYTF

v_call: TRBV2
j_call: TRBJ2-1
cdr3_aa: CASSVITSGSYNEQFF

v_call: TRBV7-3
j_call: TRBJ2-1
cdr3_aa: CASSLGLVTDEQFF

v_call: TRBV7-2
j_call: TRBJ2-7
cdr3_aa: CASSYGLAGGPRFSYEQYF

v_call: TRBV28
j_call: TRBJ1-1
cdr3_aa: CASSTIQGATEAFF

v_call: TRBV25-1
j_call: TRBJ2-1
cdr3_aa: CASSAPSWDRGNEQFF

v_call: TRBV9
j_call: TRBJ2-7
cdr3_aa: CASSSLTGSDEQYF

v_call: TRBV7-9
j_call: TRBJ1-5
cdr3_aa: CASSLGTNQPQHF

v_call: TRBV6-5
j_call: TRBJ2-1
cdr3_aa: CASSYLTEDNEQFF

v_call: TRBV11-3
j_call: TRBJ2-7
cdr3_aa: CASSETGYEQYF

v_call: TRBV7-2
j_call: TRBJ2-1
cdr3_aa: CASSLSGTTSSYNEQFF

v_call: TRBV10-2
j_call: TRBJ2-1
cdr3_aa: CASRRLAPSYNEQFF

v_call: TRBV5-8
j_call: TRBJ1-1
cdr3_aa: CASSFGTANTEAFF

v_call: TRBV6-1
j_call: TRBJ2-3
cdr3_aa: CASSDWSVDTQYF

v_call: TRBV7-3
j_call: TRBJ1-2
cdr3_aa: CASSAQGQDGYTF

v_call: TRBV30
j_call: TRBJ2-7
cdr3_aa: CACLVSGVGEQYF

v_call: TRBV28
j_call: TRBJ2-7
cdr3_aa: CASSTGNPITKQYF

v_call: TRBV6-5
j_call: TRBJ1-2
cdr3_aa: CASRGLLYGYTF

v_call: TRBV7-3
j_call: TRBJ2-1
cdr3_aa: CASGHSGSGINEQFF

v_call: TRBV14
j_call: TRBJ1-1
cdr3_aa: CASSLTLAAEAFF

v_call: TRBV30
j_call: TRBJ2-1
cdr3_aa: CAWSHGGSYNEQFF

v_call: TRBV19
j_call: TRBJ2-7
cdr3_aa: CASSFSGQGNEQYF

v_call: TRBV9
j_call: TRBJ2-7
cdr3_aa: CASSSGTPDEQYF

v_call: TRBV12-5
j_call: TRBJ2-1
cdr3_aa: CASGLERGEQFF

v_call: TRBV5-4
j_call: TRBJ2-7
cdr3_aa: CASSRTSGSTYEQYF

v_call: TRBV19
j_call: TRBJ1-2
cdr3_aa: CAITTGYGYTF

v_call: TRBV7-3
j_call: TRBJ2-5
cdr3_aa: CASSLQGTSGIQGTQYF

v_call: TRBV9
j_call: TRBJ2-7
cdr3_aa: CASSAGTGLHEQYF

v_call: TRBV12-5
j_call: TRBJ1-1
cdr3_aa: CASGAGTDTEAFF

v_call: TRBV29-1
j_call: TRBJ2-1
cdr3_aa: CSFRSSEQFF

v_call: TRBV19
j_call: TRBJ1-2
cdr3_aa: CASSMSAAGVGYGYTF

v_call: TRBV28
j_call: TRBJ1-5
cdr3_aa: CASSVGTARYQPQHF

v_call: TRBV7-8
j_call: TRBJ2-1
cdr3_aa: CASSTKGLAGARSYNEQFF

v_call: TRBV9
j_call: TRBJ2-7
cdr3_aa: CASSPSGESYEQYF

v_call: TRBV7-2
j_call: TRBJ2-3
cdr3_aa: CASSLGRLSGDTQYF

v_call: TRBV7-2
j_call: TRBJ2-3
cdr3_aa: CASSLGAPGASTDTQYF

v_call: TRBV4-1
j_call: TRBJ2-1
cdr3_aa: CASSPLGTSGNEQFF

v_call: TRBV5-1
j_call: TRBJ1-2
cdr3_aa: CASKDGQGDYGYTF

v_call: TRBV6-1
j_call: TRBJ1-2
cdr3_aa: CASSARVSGYTF

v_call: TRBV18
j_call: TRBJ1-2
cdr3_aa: CASSPSQGQGVGNYGYTF

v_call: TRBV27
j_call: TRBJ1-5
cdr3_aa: CASSPGQANQPQHF

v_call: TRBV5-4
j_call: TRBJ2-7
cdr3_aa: CASSVGTDITYEQYF

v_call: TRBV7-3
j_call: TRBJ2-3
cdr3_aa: CASSPFSGRDTQYF

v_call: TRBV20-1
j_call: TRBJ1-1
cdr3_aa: CSGAGNTEAFF

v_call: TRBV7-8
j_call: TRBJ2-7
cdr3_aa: CASSLDTSGFYEQYF

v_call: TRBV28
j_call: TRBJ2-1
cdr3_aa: CASSLLYNEQFF

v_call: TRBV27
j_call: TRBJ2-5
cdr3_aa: CASSLSGADVWETQYF

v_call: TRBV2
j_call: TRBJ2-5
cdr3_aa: CASSGTRDQETQYF

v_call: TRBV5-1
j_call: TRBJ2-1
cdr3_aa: CASSSGSLNEQFF

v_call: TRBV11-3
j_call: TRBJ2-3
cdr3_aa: CASSLGQTSTPSTDTQYF

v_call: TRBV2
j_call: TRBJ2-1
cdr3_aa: CASSEQTSGLYEQFF

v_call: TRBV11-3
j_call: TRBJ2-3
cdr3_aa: CASSPGLAYRTDTQYF

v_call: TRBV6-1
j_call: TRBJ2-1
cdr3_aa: CASSEETGSYNEQFF

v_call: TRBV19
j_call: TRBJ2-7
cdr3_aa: CASSIGGDPYEQYF

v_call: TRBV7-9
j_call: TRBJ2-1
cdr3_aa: CASSLNSGSGYNEQFF

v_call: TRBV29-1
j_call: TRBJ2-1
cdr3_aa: CSLAGKDLGDNEQFF

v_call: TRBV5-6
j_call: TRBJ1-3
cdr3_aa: CASSLFGGGPSSGNTIYF

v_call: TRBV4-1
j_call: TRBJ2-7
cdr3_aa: CASSQPGQNSYEQYF

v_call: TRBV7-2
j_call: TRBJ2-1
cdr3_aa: CASSLRQGRGYNEQFF